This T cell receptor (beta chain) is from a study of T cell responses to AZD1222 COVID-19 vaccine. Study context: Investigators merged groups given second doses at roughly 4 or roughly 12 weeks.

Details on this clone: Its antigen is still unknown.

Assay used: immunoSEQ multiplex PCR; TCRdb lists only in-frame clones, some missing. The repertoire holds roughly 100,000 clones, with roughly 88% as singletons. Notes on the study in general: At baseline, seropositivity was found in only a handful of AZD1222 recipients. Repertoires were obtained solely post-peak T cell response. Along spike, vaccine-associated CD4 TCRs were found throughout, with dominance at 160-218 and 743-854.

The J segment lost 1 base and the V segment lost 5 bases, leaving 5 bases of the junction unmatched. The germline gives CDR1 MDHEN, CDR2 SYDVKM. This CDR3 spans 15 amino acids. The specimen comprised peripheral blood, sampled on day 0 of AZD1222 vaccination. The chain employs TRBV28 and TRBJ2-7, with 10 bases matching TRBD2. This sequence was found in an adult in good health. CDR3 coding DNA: TGTGCCAGCAGTCCAGCGGGAGGGCCGTCCTACGAGCAGTACTTC. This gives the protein CASSPAGGPSYEQYF.